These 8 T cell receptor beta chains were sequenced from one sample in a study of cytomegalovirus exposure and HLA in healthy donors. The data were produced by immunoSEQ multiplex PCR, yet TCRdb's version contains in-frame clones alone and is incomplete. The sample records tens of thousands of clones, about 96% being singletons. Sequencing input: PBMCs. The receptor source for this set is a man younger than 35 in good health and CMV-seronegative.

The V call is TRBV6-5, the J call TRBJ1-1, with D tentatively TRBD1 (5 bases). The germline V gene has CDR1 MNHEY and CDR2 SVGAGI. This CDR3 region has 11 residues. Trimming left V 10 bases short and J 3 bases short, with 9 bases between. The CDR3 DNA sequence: TGTGCCACCGCAGGGTACACTGAAGCTTTCTTT. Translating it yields CATAGYTEAFF.

The CDR3 DNA follows: TGTGCCAGCAGTTTAGAGTCCCAGCCCCAGCATTTT. Amino acids: CASSLESQPQHF. The chain has TRBV28 and TRBJ1-5, with D unclear. The CDR3 spans 12 residues. V was pared by 2 bases and J by 7 bases, with 6 bases between. Germline lookup yields CDR1 MDHEN and CDR2 SYDVKM.

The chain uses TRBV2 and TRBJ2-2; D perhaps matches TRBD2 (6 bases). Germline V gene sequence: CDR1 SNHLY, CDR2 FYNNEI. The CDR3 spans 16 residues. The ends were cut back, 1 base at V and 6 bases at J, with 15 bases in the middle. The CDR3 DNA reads TGTGCCAGCAGTGAAGTTGGTAGCGGTGGCGCCGGGGAGCTGTTTTTT. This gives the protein CASSEVGSGGAGELFF.

CDR3 in amino acids: CASSQRGGQGEKLFF. CDR3 sequence (DNA): TGTGCCAGCAGCCAACGGGGGGGGCAGGGTGAAAAACTGTTTTTT. The chain joins TRBV28 to TRBJ1-4; perhaps TRBD1 as D (6 bases). The CDR3 is 15 amino acids. Per germline, CDR1 MDHEN and CDR2 SYDVKM. Trimming pared 6 bases from V and 7 bases from J, leaving 18 bases between.

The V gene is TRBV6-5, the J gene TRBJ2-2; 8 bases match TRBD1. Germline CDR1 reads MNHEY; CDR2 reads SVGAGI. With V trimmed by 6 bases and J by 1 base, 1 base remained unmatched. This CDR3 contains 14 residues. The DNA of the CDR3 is TGTGCCAGCAGGGGACAGGTGAACACCGGGGAGCTGTTTTTT. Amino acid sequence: CASRGQVNTGELFF.

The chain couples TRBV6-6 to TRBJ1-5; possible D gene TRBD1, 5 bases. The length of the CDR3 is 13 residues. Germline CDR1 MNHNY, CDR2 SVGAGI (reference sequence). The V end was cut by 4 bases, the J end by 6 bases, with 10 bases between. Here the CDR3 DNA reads TGTGCCAGCAGTTCAGGGTATGCTCAGCCCCAGCATTTT. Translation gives CASSSGYAQPQHF.

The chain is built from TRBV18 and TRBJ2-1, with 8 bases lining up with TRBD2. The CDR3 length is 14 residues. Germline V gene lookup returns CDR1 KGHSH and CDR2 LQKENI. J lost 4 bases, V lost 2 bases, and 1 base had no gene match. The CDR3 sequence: CASSPTSGYNEQFF. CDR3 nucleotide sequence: TGTGCCAGCTCACCAACTAGCGGATACAATGAGCAGTTCTTC.

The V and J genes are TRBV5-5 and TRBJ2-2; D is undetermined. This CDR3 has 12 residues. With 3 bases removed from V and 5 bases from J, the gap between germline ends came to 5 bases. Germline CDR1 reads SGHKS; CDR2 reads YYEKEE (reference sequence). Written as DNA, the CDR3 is TGTGCCAGCAGCTGGGCTACCGGGGAGCTGTTTTTT. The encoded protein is CASSWATGELFF.